This record looks at one T cell receptor (beta chain) sequence and its context. Its antigen is still unknown. One end of the junction is discordant with germline, which a read error may explain. This sample is drawn from a study of cytomegalovirus exposure and HLA in healthy donors. Study-wide context: Of all 400 or so donors who were genotyped, 75% to 90% belonged to the Caucasian-associated ancestry cluster.

This CDR3 spans 15 amino acids. CDR1 is MNHNS, CDR2 SASEGT, per germline. 60 Vbeta and 13 Jbeta primers were used in PCR. TCRdb's copy holds only in-frame clones and misses some; the assay was immunoSEQ multiplex PCR. The table has some 120,000 clones, roughly 80% seen once; the top ten hold about 3.4%. Study-level results: Association of a missense DCLRE1C variant with TCR beta V- and J-gene trimming was reported in a later analysis.

The gene calls are TRBV6-1 and TRBJ1-1; D not resolved. This clonotype originated in a young man in good health and CMV-seronegative. The specimen was PBMCs. The CDR3 nucleotides read TGTGCCAGCAGTAAAGCCGGGTCTCAGAACACTGAAGCTTTCTTT. Protein: CASSKAGSQNTEAFF.